Each of the 28 T cell receptor beta chains below was sequenced from the same sample in a study of blood T cell repertoires in COVID-19. The method was immunoSEQ multiplex PCR; TCRdb's version includes in-frame clones alone and lacks a portion of them. The sample includes about 180,000 clones, about 80% of them seen just once. Sequences were obtained from peripheral blood. All receptors derive from a human donor in a cohort sampled during active COVID-19.

This clone was observed a single time. This chain joins TRBV5-1 and TRBJ2-3; a possible D gene is TRBD2 (6 bases). Trimming took off 0 bases at V and 2 bases at J, with 13 bases between the two ends. Per germline, CDR1 SGHRS and CDR2 YFSETQ. The CDR3 contains 16 residues. The CDR3 sequence is CASSLVGLTNTDTQYF. Written as DNA, the CDR3 is TGCGCCAGCAGCTTGGTGGGACTTACGAACACAGATACGCAGTATTTT.

The chain couples TRBV27 to TRBJ2-7, with 8 bases matching TRBD2. Germline V lookup: CDR1 MNHEY, CDR2 SMNVEV (reference sequence). V dropped 5 bases and J dropped 4; count of bases not matched to a gene: 10. The CDR3 runs to 15 residues. The CDR3 coding sequence is TGTGCCAGCAGTCAAAAGATCGGGGGGGCTTACGAGCAGTACTTC. It specifies CASSQKIGGAYEQYF.

The chain is built from TRBV9 and TRBJ2-1; TRBD2 is a possible D gene (6 bases). This CDR3 spans 18 amino acids. Germline CDR1 is SGDLS and CDR2 is YYNGEE. The V end lost 0 bases, the J end lost 2 bases, and 18 bases lay between the germline ends. In nucleotides, the CDR3 is TGTGCCAGCAGCGTAGAATCTAGGGGACTTACGACCTACAATGAGCAGTTCTTC. Amino acids: CASSVESRGLTTYNEQFF.

J is TRBJ1-1 and V is TRBV7-2; possibly TRBD1 for D (5 bases). This CDR3 has 16 amino acids. Germline V lookup: CDR1 SGHTA, CDR2 FQGNSA. V gave up 3 bases and J gave up 5 bases, with 19 bases separating them. The CDR3 loop reads CASSLGGGTSGTEAFF. The CDR3 bases are TGTGCCAGCAGCTTGGGAGGAGGGACCTCGGGGACTGAAGCTTTCTTT.

The chain employs TRBV18 and TRBJ2-7, with a tentative D call TRBD1 (6 bases). The CDR3 is 14 residues long. The germline V and J ends were trimmed by 5 bases and 1 base, with 12 bases remaining between them. CDR1 KGHSH and CDR2 LQKENI come from the germline V gene. CDR3 in amino acids: CASSGDTTSYEQYF. CDR3 coding DNA: TGTGCCAGCTCAGGGGACACTACATCCTACGAGCAGTACTTC.

The table lists this clone with a count of one. The chain carries TRBV9 and TRBJ2-5; 8 nucleotides match TRBD1. CDR1 is SGDLS and CDR2 is YYNGEE in the germline V gene. CDR3 size: 15 residues. Germline trimming cut 4 bases from V and 5 bases from J; bases unmatched to any gene: 10. DNA of the CDR3: TGTGCCAGCAGCTATACCGGACAGGGTCGGGAGACCCAGTACTTC. This translates into CASSYTGQGRETQYF.

This clone was detected only a few times. J is TRBJ1-4 and V is TRBV4-1; D is unclear. The germline gives CDR1 MGHRA, CDR2 YSYEKL. V lost 3 bases, J lost 2 bases, and 7 bases lay in between. CDR3 size: 14 residues. CDR3 bases: TGCGCCAGCAGCCAGTCCGGGACTAATGAAAAACTGTTTTTT. Translation: CASSQSGTNEKLFF.

J is TRBJ2-7 and V is TRBV6-5; 9 bases match TRBD1. CDR1 is MNHEY, CDR2 SVGAGI, per germline. V was pared by 11 bases and J by 6 bases, with 11 bases of the junction left unmatched. There are 13 residues in the CDR3. The CDR3 DNA follows: TGTGCCGGCACCGGGACAGGGAAGGCCGAGCAGTACTTC. It specifies CAGTGTGKAEQYF.

The rearrangement joins TRBV5-1 to TRBJ2-1, with 9 positions matching TRBD2. The CDR3 contains 16 residues. V gave up 0 bases and J gave up 3 bases; unmatched junction bases: 4. Per the germline V gene, CDR1 is SGHRS and CDR2 is YFSETQ. The CDR3 DNA reads TGCGCCAGCAGCTTGGAGACAGCGGGAGGCTACAATGAGCAGTTCTTC. As protein: CASSLETAGGYNEQFF.

The chain has TRBV5-1 and TRBJ2-1; weak D call: TRBD2 (8 bases). CDR1 is SGHRS and CDR2 is YFSETQ in the germline V gene. The CDR3 length is 16 residues. V lost 4 bases to trimming and J lost 8 bases, with 22 bases between them. The CDR3 DNA reads TGCGCCAGCAGCCCAGGGGGTAGCGGGGCCAAGGATGAGCAGTTCTTC. Its protein product is CASSPGGSGAKDEQFF.

As DNA, the CDR3 is TGTGCCAGTATCCGCCGGGGGGCTAGGGCCAACGTCCTGACTTTC. Translation: CASIRRGARANVLTF. This chain uses TRBV19 with TRBJ2-6, with a tentative D call TRBD2 (7 bases). The V gene's germline CDR1 is LNHDA and CDR2 SQIVND (reference sequence). The CDR3 consists of 15 residues. V was trimmed by 7 bases and J by 5 bases, leaving 15 bases between them.

In its sample, this clone was seen once. The rearrangement joins TRBV4-1 to TRBJ2-7; 11 nucleotides align to TRBD1. This CDR3 region has 15 residues. Germline values: CDR1 MGHRA, CDR2 YSYEKL. J gave up 4 bases and V 1 base, and 3 bases lay outside the gene matches. The CDR3 bases are TGCGCCAGCAGCCAAGGTGGACAGGGGGCATACGAGCAGTACTTC. It yields the protein CASSQGGQGAYEQYF.

V is TRBV6-2 or TRBV6-3 and J is TRBJ1-5; 7 bases line up with TRBD1. The CDR3 is made up of 15 amino acids. V gave up 6 bases and J gave up 7 bases; unmatched junction bases: 12. Germline loops: CDR1 MNHEY, CDR2 SVGEGT. The CDR3 coding sequence is TGTGCCAGCAGCCTTCGACAGGGAGAGGGGCAGCCCCAGCATTTT. Amino acids: CASSLRQGEGQPQHF.

V and J are TRBV20-1 and TRBJ1-2; the D is unclear. V lost 6 bases and J 2 bases, leaving 7 bases between the germline ends. The CDR3 extends over 11 amino acids. Germline CDR1 DFQATT, CDR2 SNEGSKA (reference sequence). CDR3 nucleotides: TGCAGTGCAGCGGAGAACTATGGCTACACCTTC. Amino acid sequence: CSAAENYGYTF.

The chain carries TRBV5-8 and TRBJ2-7, with 8 bases that match TRBD1. This CDR3 is 14 amino acids long. Germline assignment: CDR1 SGHTS and CDR2 YDEGEE. Trimming removed 4 bases from V and 2 bases from J; junction bases left unmatched: 5. CDR3 sequence: CASSQGQGPYEQYF. DNA of the CDR3: TGTGCCAGCAGCCAAGGACAGGGCCCCTACGAGCAGTACTTC.

This chain links TRBV25-1 with TRBJ2-7, with 10 bases that match TRBD1. Germline CDR1 is MGHDK and CDR2 is SYGVNS. With 6 bases clipped from V and 6 bases from J, the junction kept 8 bases outside the gene matches. The CDR3 is made up of 14 amino acids. The CDR3 bases are TGTGCCAGCAGCCCCGACAGGGGGCGGACCGAGCAGTACTTC. Translation gives CASSPDRGRTEQYF.

This clone has just one count. V gene TRBV11-3 combines with J gene TRBJ2-3, with TRBD1 as a possible D gene (6 bases). This CDR3 comprises 14 residues. Germline V gene data show CDR1 as SGHNT and CDR2 as YENEEA. The ends were cut back, 2 bases at V and 4 bases at J, with 10 bases in the middle. The DNA of the CDR3 is TGTGCCAGCAGCTTATTTAAGGGGGCAGATACGCAGTATTTT. Translated: CASSLFKGADTQYF.

Details on this clone: This sample includes further DNA sequences coding for the same CDR3. The chain has TRBV10-1 and TRBJ1-1, with TRBD1 matching over 7 bases. After removal of 4 bases from V and 4 bases from J, the junction contained 0 bases not matched to a gene. CDR3 length: 12 amino acids. Germline CDR1 and CDR2: WNHNN and SYGVQD (reference sequence). CDR3 nucleotides: TGCGCCAGCAGTGGACAGGGCACTGAAGCTTTCTTT. This gives the protein CASSGQGTEAFF.

The J gene is TRBJ1-1, the V gene TRBV5-1; D unresolved. The V and J ends lost 2 bases and 1 base respectively, with 18 bases between them. Germline loops: CDR1 SGHRS, CDR2 YFSETQ. This CDR3 has 17 residues. This CDR3 is CASSLNPRGVSNTEAFF. Here the CDR3 DNA reads TGCGCCAGCAGCTTAAACCCCAGAGGCGTTTCGAACACTGAAGCTTTCTTT.

This clone was seen once. In DNA form, the CDR3 reads TGTGCCAGTAGTCCCTCGGGCTCCTACAATGAGCAGTTCTTC. Protein product: CASSPSGSYNEQFF. This rearrangement joins TRBV19 to TRBJ2-1; D is ambiguous. Germline assignment: CDR1 LNHDA and CDR2 SQIVND (reference sequence). The CDR3 is 14 amino acids. The V gene lost 5 bases and the J gene lost 0 bases, with 8 bases spanning the gap.

The chain has TRBV7-8 and TRBJ1-5; D may be TRBD1 (5 bases). The CDR3 is 17 residues long. Germline lookup yields CDR1 SGHVS and CDR2 FQNEAQ. With 3 bases removed from V and 2 bases from J, the gap between germline ends came to 17 bases. In DNA, the CDR3 is TGTGCCAGCAGCTTTAGGGACCAGGGACTAGGCAATCAGCCCCAGCATTTT. It translates to CASSFRDQGLGNQPQHF. The full variable domain, rest sourced from reference TRBV7-8 and TRBJ1-5, is GAGVSQSPRYKVAKRGQDVALRCDPISGHVSLFWYQQALGQGPEFLTYFQNEAQLDKSGLPSDRFFAERPEGSVSTLKIQRTQQEDSAVYLCASSFRDQGLGNQPQHFGDGTRLSIL.

The V and J genes are TRBV19 and TRBJ2-7; 7 positions agree with TRBD1. The CDR3 totals 15 residues. Germline V gene data show CDR1 as LNHDA and CDR2 as SQIVND (reference sequence). Losses at the gene ends were 0 bases for V and 5 bases for J; bases not matched to a gene: 7. This CDR3 is CASSIDAGGVNEQYF. In DNA, the CDR3 is TGTGCCAGTAGTATAGACGCAGGGGGAGTAAACGAGCAGTACTTC.

This clone has just a few counts. The chain employs TRBV7-2 and TRBJ2-1, with 13 positions matching TRBD2. Trimming took 3 bases from V and 4 from J; bases not matched to a gene: 6. The CDR3 has 17 residues. The germline V gene encodes CDR1 SGHTA and CDR2 FQGNSA. The CDR3 reads CASSFGLAGEKYNEQFF. Written as DNA, the CDR3 is TGTGCCAGCAGCTTCGGACTAGCGGGAGAGAAGTACAATGAGCAGTTCTTC.

The chain uses TRBV12-1 and TRBJ2-5; the tabulated D call, TRBD2, remains unverified against the DNA. TRBV12-1 is described as a pseudogene. This CDR3 is built from 14 residues. The chain's CDR3 is CASRIGGRGETQYF. The CDR3 nucleotides read TGTGCCAGCAGAATTGGGGGGAGGGGGGAGACCCAGTACTTC.

This clone was observed a few times. The chain has TRBV27 and TRBJ2-5, with 9 bases aligning to TRBD2. Germline V gene data show CDR1 as MNHEY and CDR2 as SMNVEV (reference sequence). There are 15 residues in the CDR3. After removal of 5 bases from V and 1 base from J, the junction contained 5 bases not matched to a gene. The CDR3 region has the DNA TGTGCCAGCAGTCCCCTAGCGGGGAGCCAAGAGACCCAGTACTTC. It codes for CASSPLAGSQETQYF.

The chain employs TRBV28 and TRBJ1-2; 7 bases align to TRBD1. CDR3 size: 11 residues. Germline loops: CDR1 MDHEN, CDR2 SYDVKM. V dropped 11 bases and J dropped 4; count of bases not matched to a gene: 4. The CDR3, as DNA: TGTGCCGGCCAGGGGGGCTATGGCTACACCTTC. Translated, it gives CAGQGGYGYTF.

This clone was found once. The chain recombines TRBV28 with TRBJ2-2; D possibly corresponds to TRBD1 (6 bases). V gave up 4 bases and J gave up 1 base, with 7 bases separating them. The germline V gene has CDR1 MDHEN and CDR2 SYDVKM. CDR3 length: 14 amino acids. The CDR3 protein is CASSSGQNTGELFF. CDR3 bases: TGTGCCAGCAGTTCGGGACAGAACACCGGGGAGCTGTTTTTT.

The chain recombines TRBV2 with TRBJ1-2; D remains unclear. The CDR3 is 12 residues long. Trimming shortened V by 2 bases and J by 4 bases, and 5 bases separated the two germline ends. The germline gives CDR1 SNHLY, CDR2 FYNNEI. The CDR3 spells CASSERSYGYTF. The DNA for the CDR3 is TGTGCCAGCAGTGAACGTTCCTATGGCTACACCTTC.